The 26 T cell receptor beta chains presented below share a single source sample, sequenced in a study of early T cells in non-severe SARS-CoV-2 infection. TCRdb called the 5' RACE reads again in MiXCR, with one record for every CDR3 protein. Among tens of thousands of distinct CDR3 sequences listed, 7% to 10% were seen once. Specimen: whole blood. The receptors here all came from an adult who was a healthcare worker with PCR-confirmed SARS-CoV-2 infection or an uninfected control (not recorded which).

This clonotype was detected ten times or more. The chain employs TRBV20-1 and TRBJ2-4; 9 nucleotides match TRBD2. J gave up 0 bases and V 3 bases, and 6 bases lay outside the gene matches. CDR1 DFQATT and CDR2 SNEGSKA come from the germline V gene (reference sequence). The CDR3 is 16 amino acids. The CDR3 protein is CSASLAGSLAKNIQYF. CDR3 bases: TGCAGTGCTAGTCTAGCGGGGAGCCTAGCCAAAAACATTCAGTACTTC.

This clonotype was found many times. This chain links TRBV5-1 with TRBJ2-3; no firm D call. The CDR3 runs to 14 residues. The germline V gene has CDR1 SGHRS and CDR2 YFSETQ. V gave up 2 bases and J gave up 1 base, with 8 bases separating them. The CDR3 is CASSFGQGTDTQYF. CDR3 in DNA: TGCGCCAGCAGCTTCGGGCAGGGCACAGATACGCAGTATTTT.

This clonotype was detected only a few times. The chain recombines TRBV19 with TRBJ2-3; no clear D. CDR1 is LNHDA, CDR2 SQIVND, per germline (reference sequence). The ends were cut back, 9 bases at V and 10 bases at J, with 26 bases in the middle. The CDR3 runs to 15 residues. The CDR3 DNA follows: TGTGCCAGCTCCCCATGGGGTTCCCCGGAATCCCCGCAGTATTTT. As protein: CASSPWGSPESPQYF.

This clonotype was found a few times. The chain has TRBV9 and TRBJ1-1; D unresolved. V lost 0 bases and J lost 0, with 6 bases in between. Germline V gene lookup returns CDR1 SGDLS and CDR2 YYNGEE. This CDR3 comprises 14 residues. The CDR3 reads CASSVGLMNTEAFF. In nucleotides, the CDR3 is TGTGCCAGCAGCGTAGGGCTCATGAACACTGAAGCTTTCTTT.

J is TRBJ1-5 and V is TRBV7-8; D uncertain. This CDR3 region has 13 residues. Germline CDR1 is SGHVS and CDR2 is FQNEAQ. V gave up 6 bases and J gave up 1 base, with 7 bases separating them. CDR3 residues: CASSPGSNQPQHF. The CDR3 DNA is TGTGCCAGCAGTCCAGGCAGCAATCAGCCCCAGCATTTT.

This clonotype was observed many times. This chain joins TRBV2 and TRBJ2-7; the D gene is possibly TRBD2 (6 bases). The V and J ends lost 7 bases and 5 bases respectively, with 18 bases between them. The CDR3 spans 14 residues. The germline gives CDR1 SNHLY, CDR2 FYNNEI. CDR3 in amino acids: CASNHGGSRHEQYF. The DNA of the CDR3 is TGTGCCAGCAATCACGGGGGTTCGCGACACGAGCAGTACTTC.

This clonotype was seen at least ten times. The chain joins TRBV12-3 or TRBV12-4 to TRBJ2-1, with 8 bases lining up with TRBD2. V was pared by 6 bases and J by 10 bases, with 8 bases of the junction left unmatched. The CDR3 loop spans 13 amino acids. CDR3 sequence: CASRMTSDEEQFF. Here the CDR3 DNA reads TGTGCCAGCAGAATGACTAGCGACGAAGAGCAGTTCTTC.

The chain uses TRBV10-3 and TRBJ1-1; 9 nucleotides align to TRBD1. With 6 bases clipped from V and 5 bases from J, the junction kept 7 bases outside the gene matches. CDR1 is ENHRY and CDR2 is SYGVKD in the germline V gene. This CDR3 contains 14 residues. CDR3 DNA: TGTGCCATCAGGGGGGACAGGGCTAAGACTGAAGCTTTCTTT. As protein: CAIRGDRAKTEAFF.

This chain joins TRBV18 and TRBJ1-1; 8 bases fit TRBD1. J was trimmed by 3 bases and V by 3 bases; bases with no gene match: 6. Germline V gives CDR1 KGHSH, CDR2 LQKENI. The CDR3 consists of 15 residues. The CDR3 reads CASSPSQGADTEAFF. For the CDR3, the DNA is TGTGCCAGCTCACCTTCCCAGGGGGCGGACACTGAAGCTTTCTTT.

This clonotype was observed many times. This chain uses TRBV21-1 with TRBJ1-6. TRBV21-1 is noted as a pseudogene. The CDR3 is 14 residues long. This CDR3 reads CASGSATYNSPLHF. The CDR3 DNA is TGTGCCAGCGGATCCGCCACCTATAATTCACCCCTCCACTTT.

In this sample, this clonotype turned up many times. The CDR3 loop is CASSLGLRNRGETQYF. Here the CDR3 DNA reads TGTGCCAGCAGTTTGGGCCTCCGGAACCGAGGAGAGACCCAGTACTTC. The chain uses TRBV12-3 or TRBV12-4 and TRBJ2-5, with D unclear. There are 16 residues in the CDR3. Trimming took off 3 bases at V and 4 bases at J, with 18 bases between the two ends.

This clonotype was observed at least ten times. The rearrangement links TRBV10-2 to TRBJ1-6; no definite D call. The CDR3 spans 14 residues. Germline-derived CDR1 and CDR2 are WSHSY and SAAADI. Deletions cut 2 bases from V and 10 bases from J, with 12 bases between. CDR3 region: CASSEQGRRSPLHF. The DNA of the CDR3 is TGCGCCAGCAGTGAGCAAGGGAGGCGGTCACCCCTCCACTTT.

This clonotype was counted at least ten times. The chain couples TRBV15 to TRBJ1-5, with D possibly being TRBD1 (6 bases). The CDR3 consists of 16 residues. V lost 0 bases and J lost 6, with 15 bases in between. Germline assignment: CDR1 LNHNV and CDR2 YYDKDF (reference sequence). CDR3 protein: CATSRDFGGQGQPQHF. CDR3 bases: TGTGCCACCAGCAGAGATTTCGGGGGGCAGGGTCAGCCCCAGCATTTT.

V and J are TRBV6-5 and TRBJ1-1; D not resolved. Germline loops: CDR1 MNHEY, CDR2 SVGAGI. CDR3 length: 14 residues. Trimming shortened V by 5 bases and J by 0 bases, and 10 bases separated the two germline ends. CDR3 in amino acids: CASSLTPVNTEAFF. CDR3 coding DNA: TGTGCCAGCAGTCTGACACCTGTGAACACTGAAGCTTTCTTT.

This clonotype has a handful of counts. The chain recombines TRBV11-2 with TRBJ2-2; 7 bases fit TRBD2. CDR1 is SGHAT, CDR2 FQNNGV, per germline. The CDR3 sequence is 16 residues long. The junction had 6 bases not matched to a gene; V was cut back by 5 bases and J by 0 bases. CDR3 protein: CASSQGRGPNTGELFF. Written as DNA, the CDR3 is TGTGCCAGCAGCCAAGGGAGGGGCCCGAACACCGGGGAGCTGTTTTTT.

This chain uses TRBV5-6 with TRBJ1-1, with D perhaps matching TRBD1 (6 bases). Between the trimmed V and J ends, which lost 4 bases and 4 bases, there was a span of 8 bases. Germline CDR1 is SGHDT and CDR2 is YYEEEE. The CDR3 consists of 12 residues. In nucleotides, the CDR3 is TGTGCCAGCAGCACAGGGAGCACTGAAGCTTTCTTT. It encodes CASSTGSTEAFF. Complete variable domain (other parts from reference TRBV5-6 and TRBJ1-1): DAGVTQSPTHLIKTRGQQVTLRCSPKSGHDTVSWYQQALGQGPQFIFQYYEEEERQRGNFPDRFSGHQFPNYSSELNVNALLLGDSALYLCASSTGSTEAFFGQGTRLTVV.

V is TRBV29-1 and J is TRBJ1-5; no reliable D call. Germline CDR1 reads SQVTM; CDR2 reads ANQGSEA. There are 13 residues in the CDR3. V lost 3 bases, J lost 5 bases, and 11 bases lay in between. The CDR3 sequence: CSVEEARDQPQHF. DNA of the CDR3: TGCAGCGTTGAGGAGGCGCGGGATCAGCCCCAGCATTTT. Together with reference TRBV29-1 and TRBJ1-5, the CDR3 gives the full variable domain: SAVISQKPSRDICQRGTSLTIQCQVDSQVTMMFWYRQQPGQSLTLIATANQGSEATYESGFVIDKFPISRPNLTFSTLTVSNMSPEDSSIYLCSVEEARDQPQHFGDGTRLSIL.

This clonotype was seen more than once but under ten times. The gene calls are TRBV30 and TRBJ1-5; 7 positions match TRBD1. V was pared by 3 bases and J by 6 bases, with 2 bases of the junction left unmatched. Looked up from germline, CDR1 is GTSNPN and CDR2 is SVGIG (reference sequence). The CDR3 has 12 amino acids. CDR3 coding DNA: TGTGCCTGGAGCCAGGGGGGTCAGCCCCAGCATTTT. This sequence encodes CAWSQGGQPQHF.

This clonotype was picked up a small number of times. The V and J genes are TRBV2 and TRBJ2-3; the D gene is possibly TRBD2 (5 bases). The CDR3 extends over 15 amino acids. Trimming cost V 7 bases and J 6 bases, with 20 bases left between them. Germline V gene data show CDR1 as SNHLY and CDR2 as FYNNEI. CDR3 in amino acids: CASIDRDKPGDTQYF. CDR3 coding DNA: TGTGCCAGCATTGACCGCGATAAACCGGGGGATACGCAGTATTTT.

There are many counts of this clonotype. The rearrangement joins TRBV12-3 or TRBV12-4 to TRBJ2-2; possibly TRBD1 or TRBD2 for D (5 bases each). This CDR3 contains 15 residues. The germline V and J ends were trimmed by 5 bases and 1 base, with 11 bases remaining between them. The CDR3 DNA follows: TGTGCCAGCAGTCCGGGACCCCGGAACACCGGGGAGCTGTTTTTT. Translating it yields CASSPGPRNTGELFF.

This clonotype was seen repeatedly, ten times or more. The rearrangement links TRBV2 to TRBJ2-1; TRBD2 is a possible D gene (6 bases). V was pared by 6 bases and J by 7 bases, with 13 bases between. CDR1 and CDR2 from the germline V gene are SNHLY and FYNNEI. The length of the CDR3 is 13 residues. The CDR3 loop is CASSRWGENEQFF. CDR3 DNA: TGTGCCAGCAGCCGATGGGGGGAAAATGAGCAGTTCTTC.

This clonotype was recorded at least ten times. The genes are TRBV7-3 and TRBJ2-3, with TRBD2 matching over 7 bases. Per germline, CDR1 SGHTA and CDR2 FQGTGA. CDR3 length: 15 residues. Unmatched junction bases numbered 5, after V lost 0 bases and J lost 5 bases. The CDR3 DNA follows: TGTGCCAGCAGCTTAACTGGGGGGGAGGTAGATACGCAGTATTTT. Encoded protein: CASSLTGGEVDTQYF.

The rearrangement links TRBV7-8 to TRBJ1-1; D might be TRBD1 (6 bases). Germline V gives CDR1 SGHVS, CDR2 FQNEAQ. The CDR3 spans 16 residues. Trimming took off 1 base at V and 2 bases at J, with 14 bases between the two ends. As DNA, the CDR3 is TGTGCCAGCAGCTTAGGAACCAGGGGCTTCAACACTGAAGCTTTCTTT. Its protein product is CASSLGTRGFNTEAFF. Looking up the rest from reference TRBV7-8 and TRBJ1-1 gives the full variable domain: GAGVSQSPRYKVAKRGQDVALRCDPISGHVSLFWYQQALGQGPEFLTYFQNEAQLDKSGLPSDRFFAERPEGSVSTLKIQRTQQEDSAVYLCASSLGTRGFNTEAFFGQGTRLTVV.

The rearrangement uses TRBV13 and TRBJ2-7; D may be TRBD1 (6 bases). CDR3 size: 15 residues. V was clipped by 0 bases and J by 3 bases, with 12 bases between them. CDR1 is PRHDT, CDR2 FYEKMQ, per germline (reference sequence). CDR3 coding DNA: TGTGCCAGCAGCTTAGGCACGCAGGGGCTCTACGAGCAGTACTTC. It translates to CASSLGTQGLYEQYF.

The CDR3 DNA reads as TGCGCCAGCAGTCTAAGGCAGGGGCGGGACATTCAGTACTTC. Its protein product is CASSLRQGRDIQYF. The chain carries TRBV4-1 and TRBJ2-4; tentative D call: TRBD1 (6 bases). This CDR3 comprises 14 residues. Germline V CDR1 and CDR2: MGHRA, YSYEKL. With 6 bases removed from V and 8 bases from J, the gap between germline ends came to 17 bases.

The rearrangement joins TRBV7-2 to TRBJ1-1, with 8 bases identical to TRBD1. Germline V gene data show CDR1 as SGHTA and CDR2 as FQGNSA. Losses at the gene ends were 5 bases for V and 1 base for J; bases not matched to a gene: 6. This CDR3 spans 15 amino acids. As DNA, the CDR3 is TGTGCCAGCAGCCCAAGACAGGGGCCGAACACTGAAGCTTTCTTT. Its protein is CASSPRQGPNTEAFF. Combining the CDR3 with reference TRBV7-2 and TRBJ1-1 gives the whole variable domain GAGVSQSPSNKVTEKGKDVELRCDPISGHTALYWYRQSLGQGLEFLIYFQGNSAPDKSGLPSDRFSAERTGGSVSTLTIQRTQQEDSAVYLCASSPRQGPNTEAFFGQGTRLTVV.